This is a list of T cell receptor beta chains from one sample in a study of graft-versus-host responses after intestinal transplantation. Profiled with immunoSEQ multiplex PCR; TCRdb holds only in-frame clones, not every one. The table shows 80,000 to 95,000 clones, with 88% occurring only once. Which antigens these TCRs recognize remains unknown. Sample: unstimulated CD4+ T cells sorted from spleen or lymph node cells, taken before transplant. The receptors shown here come from a human donor who was the organ donor for an intestinal transplant. The CDR3 runs from the conserved cysteine through the conserved F or W. A D gene is named only where the DNA matches it firmly. Some rows have no size entry. The others give once, few or many, or a class for an expanded clone.

>TRBD1|TRBJ1-2|.|TRBV29-1
TGCAGCGTAGGCGCAGGGGGCCCCTATGGCTACACCTTC
CSVGAGGPYGYTF
>TRBD1|TRBJ1-3|.|TRBV6-6
TGTGCCAGCAGCCGGGACAGGAAGAGGTATTTT
CASSRDRKRYF
>.|TRBJ2-7|.|TRBV10-3
TGTGCCATCAGTGAGTCCCACAGGGTCTACGAGCAGTACTTC
CAISESHRVYEQYF
>.|TRBJ1-3|.|TRBV23-1
TGCGCCAGCAGTCAACTTTTCGGGGGGTACGGAAACACCATATATTTT
CASSQLFGGYGNTIYF
>TRBD1|TRBJ1-1|.|TRBV19
TGTGCCAGTAGTCCCCGGACAGGGGTGGACACTGAAGCTTTCTTT
CASSPRTGVDTEAFF
>TRBD2|TRBJ2-2|.|TRBV11-2
TGTGCCAGCAGGAAGGGACTAGCGGAGACCGGGGAGCTGTTTTTT
CASRKGLAETGELFF
>TRBD2|TRBJ2-3|.|TRBV7-2
TGTGCCAGCAGCCCTCGGGACTATCCCACAGATACGCAGTATTTT
CASSPRDYPTDTQYF
>TRBD1|TRBJ2-1|.|TRBV27
TGTGCCAGCAGAACAGGGGAGCTTCGGAATGAGCAGTTCTTC
CASRTGELRNEQFF
>TRBD1|TRBJ2-7|.|TRBV5-1
TGCGCCAGCAGCTTCGGGACAGCCTACGAGCAGTACTTC
CASSFGTAYEQYF
>.|TRBJ2-1|.|TRBV6-1
TGTGCCACGAGCACGTGGGGGCCCTACAATGAGCAGTTCTTC
CATSTWGPYNEQFF
>.|TRBJ1-5|once|TRBV28
TGTGCCAGCAGTTTATTCTATAGGGGTATGGTGGTTCAGCCCCAGCATTTT
CASSLFYRGMVVQPQHF
>TRBD2|TRBJ2-5|.|TRBV9
TGTGCCAGCAGCGTAGCTAGCGGGGGGGGGCAAGAGACCCAGTACTTC
CASSVASGGGQETQYF
>TRBD1|TRBJ1-4|.|TRBV5-1
TGCGCCAGCAGCCTACGGACAGGGGAAGGCGAAAAACTGTTTTTT
CASSLRTGEGEKLFF
>.|TRBJ1-4|few|TRBV5-8
TGTGCCAGCAGCTCTACTAGGACGGCTGCAACTAATGAAAAACTGTTTTTT
CASSSTRTAATNEKLFF
>.|TRBJ2-2|.|TRBV7-9
TGTGCCAGCAGCTTAGCTAGCACCGGGGAGCTGTTTTTT
CASSLASTGELFF
>.|TRBJ2-7|.|TRBV11-2
TGTGCCAGCAGCTTAGCTTCTGGGGGCCCACCCTACGAGCAGTACTTC
CASSLASGGPPYEQYF
>TRBD1|TRBJ2-7|.|TRBV19
TGTGCCAGTAGGAGAACAGGGGGCTTCTCCTACGAGCAGTACTTC
CASRRTGGFSYEQYF
>TRBD1|TRBJ2-3|.|TRBV11-2
TGTGCCAGCAGCTACAGAGAGACAGGGGTGCGTGGTACGCAGTATTTT
CASSYRETGVRGTQYF
>TRBD1|TRBJ1-6|once|TRBV5-1
TGCGCCAGCAGCTTACGGACAGGCGTGGCCGATCCGTCACCCCTCCACTTT
CASSLRTGVADPSPLHF
>TRBD2|TRBJ2-1|.|TRBV19
TGTGCCACCACTAGCGGGAGGGGAATTACCTACAATGAGCAGTTCTTC
CATTSGRGITYNEQFF
>.|TRBJ1-2|.|TRBV6-5
TGTGCCAGCAGTTACGGCAGGGTGGGTGGCTACACCTTC
CASSYGRVGGYTF
>TRBD2|TRBJ2-7|few|TRBV29-1
TGCAGCGTTGATGCGGGAGGGAAGTACGAGCAGTACTTC
CSVDAGGKYEQYF
>TRBD1|TRBJ1-6|few|TRBV18
TGTGCCAGCACCGGGACAGGACTTCATTCACCCCTCCACTTT
CASTGTGLHSPLHF
>TRBD1|TRBJ2-5|.|TRBV29-1
TGCAGCGCTGCGCTACAGGGGGGCGAGACCCAGTACTTC
CSAALQGGETQYF
>.|TRBJ1-2|.|TRBV14
TGTGCCAGCAGCCAAAGACAGAACGGGGGCTACACCTTC
CASSQRQNGGYTF
>TRBD2|TRBJ2-2|.|TRBV7-2
TGTGCCAGCCGGACTAGCGGGGGAACCGGGGAGCTGTTTTTT
CASRTSGGTGELFF
>.|TRBJ2-7|.|TRBV4-1
TGCGCCAGCAGCCAAGGGGGAATAGGGAGCTCCTACGAGCAGTACTTC
CASSQGGIGSSYEQYF
>.|TRBJ2-7|.|TRBV7-8
TGTGCCAGCAGCTTCCTCCGGGACTTGGGCTCCTACGAGCAGTACTTC
CASSFLRDLGSYEQYF
>.|TRBJ2-7|.|TRBV6-6
TGTGCCAGCAGTAGGGGGGACAGCTCTACGAAGCAGTACTTC
CASSRGDSSTKQYF
>.|TRBJ2-1|once|TRBV2
TGTGCCAGCAGTGAACGTAGTAGCGGCCTTGTTGGTAATGAGCAGTTCTTC
CASSERSSGLVGNEQFF
>TRBD2|TRBJ2-1|.|TRBV7-9
TGTGCCAGCAGCCCGACCGGGACTAGCGGTCACAATGAGCAGTTCTTC
CASSPTGTSGHNEQFF
>TRBD1|TRBJ2-7|.|TRBV19
TGTGCCAGTAGTGGGATGGGGACAGTTTCATACGAGCAGTACTTC
CASSGMGTVSYEQYF
>TRBD2|TRBJ2-1|.|TRBV7-3
TGTGCCAGCAGCTTTGGCCTAGCGGGAGACAATGAGCAGTTCTTC
CASSFGLAGDNEQFF
>.|TRBJ1-1|.|TRBV2
TGTGCCAGCAGTGAAGTCACCGGGTCAGGGTTATCGACCACTGAAGCTTTCTTT
CASSEVTGSGLSTTEAFF
>TRBD2|TRBJ2-3|.|TRBV7-3
TGTGCCAGCAGCACTGGAGCGGGACGAGCGGGTACGCAGTATTTT
CASSTGAGRAGTQYF
>TRBD2|TRBJ2-2|.|TRBV11-2
TGTGCCAGCAGCCCGGGACTAGCGGGGGGGGCCGGGGAGCTGTTTTTT
CASSPGLAGGAGELFF
>.|TRBJ2-1|.|TRBV5-4
TGTGCCAGCAGCTTGGTCCGGGGAAAGGGCAATGAGCAGTTCTTC
CASSLVRGKGNEQFF